This T cell receptor (beta chain) was retrieved from a study of cytomegalovirus exposure and HLA in healthy donors. Findings of the study overall: Confirmation in vitro established that a few CMV-associated chains were specific for CMV antigens. It was about 150 TCR beta chains that were listed as cytomegalovirus-associated.

The method was immunoSEQ multiplex PCR; TCRdb's version includes in-frame clones alone and lacks a portion of them. The top ten hold around 0.84% of the sample, which has 330,000 or so clones, just over 85% seen once. Germline loops: CDR1 SGHDT, CDR2 YYEEEE. The J segment lost 3 bases and the V segment lost 3 bases, leaving 13 bases of the junction unmatched. The length of the CDR3 is 19 residues. Many counts were recorded for this clone. Its specificity is unknown. This chain connects TRBV5-6 to TRBJ1-3; 12 positions agree with TRBD1. The TCR originated in a young woman in good health and CMV-seronegative. The source material was PBMCs. Here the CDR3 reads CASSSDGGQGAMFGNTIYF. Here the CDR3 DNA reads TGTGCCAGCAGCTCCGACGGGGGACAGGGGGCGATGTTTGGAAACACCATATATTTT.